The sequence of this T cell receptor (beta chain) was determined in a study of T cells in Graves' hyperthyroidism and ophthalmopathy. The overall study: Peripheral blood was secured at the point of initial diagnosis, before any treatment.

Orbital computed tomography and thyroid ultrasound, together with serum TRAb and thyroxine and clinical symptoms, were used for diagnoses. The junction had 3 bases not matched to a gene; V was cut back by 1 base and J by 2 bases. The length of the CDR3 is 17 residues. Findings and limits, study-wide: Classification by a 13 V-J model distinguished ophthalmopathy from stable hyperthyroidism.

This clonotype appeared many times. What it binds is not known. RNA transcripts were the template for amplifying TCR beta CDR3 regions. The study used the HTBI primer set for a first-round RT-PCR of the TCR CDR3. In TCRdb, the multiplex PCR reads were re-called with MiXCR into one record per CDR3 protein. The sample records hundreds of thousands of distinct CDR3 sequences, 20% to 25% being singletons. This clonotype was obtained from a woman in her 70s with Graves' ophthalmopathy. The sample consisted of blood. V is TRBV12-3 or TRBV12-4 and J is TRBJ2-2, with TRBD1 identical over 11 bases. The CDR3 region has the DNA TGTGCCAGCAGTTTAGGGACAGGGGGCCTTAACACCGGGGAGCTGTTTTTT. Translation gives CASSLGTGGLNTGELFF.